These 20 T cell receptor beta chains came from one sample sequenced in a study of blood T cell repertoires in COVID-19. TCRdb's table, derived via immunoSEQ multiplex PCR, lists solely in-frame clones and lacks some. The data contain roughly 280,000 clones, around 84% of them singletons. Sequencing was carried out using peripheral blood. These receptors all come from a man aged 55 to 69 with acute or convalescent COVID-19.

V gene TRBV6-2 or TRBV6-3 combines with J gene TRBJ1-2; no definite D call. Trimming took 2 bases from V and 4 from J, leaving 11 bases between them. The CDR3 totals 14 residues. Germline values: CDR1 MNHEY, CDR2 SVGEGT. CDR3 loop: CASSYVEQSYGYTF. CDR3 DNA: TGTGCCAGCAGTTACGTGGAACAGTCCTATGGCTACACCTTC.

This chain links TRBV9 with TRBJ2-2; the D gene is possibly TRBD2 (5 bases). Trimming left V 4 bases short and J 2 bases short, with 18 bases between. The V gene's germline CDR1 is SGDLS and CDR2 YYNGEE. CDR3 length: 17 residues. The CDR3 reads CASSLYSGLANTGELFF. DNA of the CDR3: TGTGCCAGCAGCTTATACTCGGGCCTAGCTAACACCGGGGAGCTGTTTTTT.

This rearrangement joins TRBV6-5 to TRBJ1-2, with TRBD1 identical over 7 bases. This CDR3 has 12 residues. V lost 4 bases, J lost 6 bases, and 2 bases stayed unmatched. Germline V gives CDR1 MNHEY, CDR2 SVGAGI. The DNA for the CDR3 is TGTGCCAGCAGTTTGACAGGGAATGGCTACACCTTC. Residues: CASSLTGNGYTF.

The chain links TRBV29-1 to TRBJ2-5; D may be TRBD1 (6 bases). The CDR3 extends over 14 amino acids. The germline V and J ends were trimmed by 0 bases and 2 bases, with 10 bases remaining between them. From germline, CDR1 is SQVTM and CDR2 ANQGSEA. DNA of the CDR3: TGCAGCGTTGAAGAGAGGGGGTTACAAGAGACCCAGTACTTC. The encoded protein is CSVEERGLQETQYF.

The chain carries TRBV12-3 or TRBV12-4 and TRBJ2-3, with D possibly being TRBD2 (7 bases). V gave up 8 bases and J gave up 7 bases, with 16 bases separating them. This CDR3 region has 13 residues. CDR3 sequence (DNA): TGTGCCAGCGAACCCGCCGGGGGGCATACGCAGTATTTT. This sequence encodes CASEPAGGHTQYF.

The chain is built from TRBV5-1 and TRBJ1-6, with a tentative D call TRBD1 (5 bases). CDR3 size: 14 residues. Germline V gene data show CDR1 as SGHRS and CDR2 as YFSETQ. The V and J ends lost 1 base and 8 bases respectively, with 10 bases between them. CDR3 amino acids: CASSLQGSDSPLHF. DNA of the CDR3: TGCGCCAGCAGCTTGCAGGGATCGGATTCACCCCTCCACTTT. Based on the CDR3 plus reference TRBV5-1 and TRBJ1-6, the full variable domain is KAGVTQTPRYLIKTRGQQVTLSCSPISGHRSVSWYQQTPGQGLQFLFEYFSETQRNKGNFPGRFSGRQFSNSRSEMNVSTLELGDSALYLCASSLQGSDSPLHFGNGTRLTVT.

This chain links TRBV3-1 (or the pseudogene TRBV3-2) with TRBJ2-2; D is unresolved. Per the germline V gene, CDR1 is LGHDT and CDR2 is YNNKEL (reference sequence). Trimming shortened V by 8 bases and J by 3 bases, and 4 bases separated the two germline ends. The CDR3 is 11 residues long. CDR3 coding DNA: TGTGCCAGCCGAGACACCGGGGAGCTGTTTTTT. Protein product: CASRDTGELFF.

This clone was observed a single time. The V gene is TRBV4-3, the J gene TRBJ2-3; weak D call: TRBD2 (6 bases). With 3 bases removed from V and 0 bases from J, the gap between germline ends came to 13 bases. CDR3 length equals 16 residues. Germline assignment: CDR1 LGHNA and CDR2 YSLEER. The CDR3 reads CASSHRLAGSTDTQYF. The CDR3 region has the DNA TGCGCCAGCAGCCACCGCCTTGCGGGAAGCACAGATACGCAGTATTTT.

The CDR3 bases are TGTGCCAGCAGCGGGGGGGAGGGTAGTCCCTCTCTACATACGCAGTATTTT. This codes for CASSGGEGSPSLHTQYF. The V and J genes are TRBV28 and TRBJ2-3; 8 bases are a match to TRBD2. This CDR3 is built from 17 residues. From germline, CDR1 is MDHEN and CDR2 SYDVKM. The J segment lost 7 bases and the V segment lost 6 bases, leaving 18 bases of the junction unmatched. The complete variable domain, with remaining parts taken from reference TRBV28 and TRBJ2-3, reads DVKVTQSSRYLVKRTGEKVFLECVQDMDHENMFWYRQDPGLGLRLIYFSYDVKMKEKGDIPEGYSVSREKKERFSLILESASTNQTSMYLCASSGGEGSPSLHTQYFGPGTRLTVL.

In this sample, this clone turned up once. The chain recombines TRBV28 with TRBJ2-2; TRBD2 matches at 13 bases. The V gene end was trimmed by 3 bases and the J gene end by 1 base; junction bases not matched to a gene: 11. This CDR3 is built from 20 residues. The germline V gene has CDR1 MDHEN and CDR2 SYDVKM. The CDR3 loop is CASSFPGTSGIVGNTGELFF. CDR3 in DNA: TGTGCCAGCAGTTTCCCCGGGACTAGCGGGATAGTTGGGAACACCGGGGAGCTGTTTTTT.

This chain joins TRBV6-2 or TRBV6-3 and TRBJ1-1; 8 positions agree with TRBD1. The V segment lost 0 bases and the J segment 5 bases; nucleotides outside the gene matches: 5. The germline gives CDR1 MNHEY, CDR2 SVGEGT. The CDR3 length is 15 residues. The CDR3 bases are TGTGCCAGCAGTTACTCAGACAGGGGAGGAACTGAAGCTTTCTTT. This sequence encodes CASSYSDRGGTEAFF.

In its sample, this clone was seen a few times. The chain couples TRBV4-1 to TRBJ1-3; no reliable D call. The ends were cut back, 2 bases at V and 4 bases at J, with 12 bases in the middle. There are 15 residues in the CDR3. Germline CDR1 MGHRA, CDR2 YSYEKL. Written as DNA, the CDR3 is TGCGCCAGCAGCCAAAGACCGGGAACAGGAAACACCATATATTTT. It yields the protein CASSQRPGTGNTIYF.

This rearrangement joins TRBV7-8 to TRBJ2-3; 7 bases match TRBD2. There are 12 residues in the CDR3. Germline CDR1 is SGHVS and CDR2 is FQNEAQ. J was trimmed by 6 bases and V by 3 bases; bases with no gene match: 0. The CDR3 region has the DNA TGTGCCAGCAGCTTCGGGGGGGATACGCAGTATTTT. Its translation: CASSFGGDTQYF.

This clone appeared once. The chain has TRBV18 and TRBJ1-2; 10 bases are a match to TRBD1. J was trimmed by 7 bases and V by 4 bases; bases with no gene match: 3. The CDR3 totals 13 residues. The germline V gene has CDR1 KGHSH and CDR2 LQKENI. CDR3 loop: CASSQGTGVGYTF. Here the CDR3 DNA reads TGTGCCAGCTCACAAGGGACAGGGGTTGGCTACACCTTC.

V and J are TRBV4-1 and TRBJ2-5, with a weak D call TRBD1 (5 bases). Trimming took 4 bases from V and 7 from J, leaving 16 bases between them. Per germline, CDR1 MGHRA and CDR2 YSYEKL. This CDR3 has 14 amino acids. The CDR3 DNA is TGCGCCAGCAGCCTCCCCTCGGTGCAGGGGACCCAGTACTTC. Protein product: CASSLPSVQGTQYF.

In DNA, the CDR3 is TGTGCCAGCAGCTTAGTTGGGGACAGGGGATGGACTGAAGCTTTCTTT. Its protein product is CASSLVGDRGWTEAFF. The genes are TRBV7-2 and TRBJ1-1; TRBD1 matches 10 bases. The junction had 7 bases not matched to a gene; V was cut back by 1 base and J by 5 bases. This CDR3 spans 16 amino acids. In germline, CDR1 is SGHTA, CDR2 FQGNSA.

The chain couples TRBV7-6 to TRBJ2-2; TRBD1 matches 8 bases. V was pared by 5 bases and J by 6 bases, with 11 bases of the junction left unmatched. Germline CDR1 SGHVS, CDR2 FNYEAQ. The CDR3 length is 16 residues. The CDR3 DNA is TGTGCCAGCAGCAACTTTCAGGGGGCCGCCGCCGGGGAGCTGTTTTTT. This gives the protein CASSNFQGAAAGELFF. Full variable domain (missing parts from reference TRBV7-6 and TRBJ2-2): GAGVSQSPRYKVTKRGQDVALRCDPISGHVSLYWYRQALGQGPEFLTYFNYEAQQDKSGLPNDRFSAERPEGSISTLTIQRTEQRDSAMYRCASSNFQGAAAGELFFGEGSRLTVL.

In this sample, this clone turned up a few times. In DNA, the CDR3 is TGTGCCAGCAGCGACGGTTCTCTACAGGCTGAAGCTTTCTTT. Amino acid sequence: CASSDGSLQAEAFF. The gene calls are TRBV27 and TRBJ1-1, with a weak D call TRBD1 (5 bases). This CDR3 is built from 14 residues. V lost 6 bases to trimming and J lost 6 bases, with 17 bases between them. CDR1 is MNHEY, CDR2 SMNVEV, per germline (reference sequence).

This chain uses TRBV6-5 with TRBJ1-2; 7 positions match TRBD1. The V gene's germline CDR1 is MNHEY and CDR2 SVGAGI. Losses at the gene ends were 8 bases for V and 3 bases for J; bases not matched to a gene: 6. The CDR3 runs 13 residues. This chain's CDR3 is CASRRGLDYGYTF. CDR3 DNA: TGTGCCAGCCGAAGGGGGCTAGACTATGGCTACACCTTC.

A few counts support this clone. The chain couples TRBV4-3 to TRBJ2-7; possible D gene TRBD2, 6 bases. Trimming removed 0 bases from V and 3 bases from J, with 15 bases in between. The CDR3 covers 16 residues. Per the germline V gene, CDR1 is LGHNA and CDR2 is YSLEER. CDR3 amino acids: CASSQDLGGYYYEQYF. CDR3 nucleotides: TGCGCCAGCAGCCAAGATTTGGGGGGTTACTACTACGAGCAGTACTTC.